This T cell receptor (beta chain) was recorded in a study of T-cell reconstitution after alpha-beta-depleted transplantation in children. This clonotype has only a few counts. Antigen: not known. The study, taken as a whole, reports: Most T-cell counts and diversity one year after the transplant came from T cells that were newly produced. TCRbeta diversity was high at day 60 in some patients (a result of surviving recipient T cells and thymic progenitors). Reportedly, only several hundred clones from non-depleted graft cells drove alpha-beta T-cell counts at about two months.

The junction had 6 bases not matched to a gene; V was cut back by 0 bases and J by 3 bases. The CDR3 length is 15 residues. Per germline, CDR1 SQVTM and CDR2 ANQGSEA. Preparation of the TCRbeta library used unique molecular identifiers. TCRdb processed the PCR reads anew with MiXCR; each CDR3 protein has one entry. The profile shows just over 950,000 distinct CDR3 sequences, about 30% of them singletons. Sequencing used PBMCs, mostly from graft donor cells, obtained 360 days after TCRalphabeta/CD19-depleted stem cell transplant. The sequence came from a boy under two years old who had a stem cell transplant for SCID, so the T cells may come from the graft donor. The chain is built from TRBV29-1 and TRBJ2-7; TRBD2 matches at 9 bases. This CDR3 is CSVEDWRGGGYEQYF. The CDR3 DNA sequence: TGCAGCGTTGAAGATTGGCGGGGGGGAGGCTACGAGCAGTACTTC.